This T cell receptor (beta chain) was profiled in a study of blood T cell repertoires in COVID-19. Study-wide context: Spain, Italy and the United States supplied samples that represented acute and convalescent COVID-19. The cDNA or gDNA used as material had been derived from T cells, B-cell-depleted T cells, or PBMCs.

CDR1 and CDR2 (germline): SNHLY, FYNNEI. Trimming took off 0 bases at V and 11 bases at J, with 14 bases between the two ends. The CDR3 extends over 15 amino acids. Methods used by the authors: Reference gene primer amplification gave estimated nucleated cell counts. The table came from immunoSEQ multiplex PCR; TCRdb's copy has only in-frame clones and leaves some out. V, J and clone size reflect that table, while D and trimming were determined from the DNA. This sample has some 150,000 clones, with about 85% found just once. Ten or more counts support this clone. The TCR originated in a man aged 40-50 years with acute or convalescent COVID-19. The sample was peripheral blood. V gene TRBV2 combines with J gene TRBJ1-6; the D gene is possibly TRBD1 (6 bases). In DNA form, the CDR3 reads TGTGCCAGCAGTGAAGCAACAGGGAGTGCCGCACCCCTCCACTTT. It is translated as CASSEATGSAAPLHF.